This T cell receptor beta chain was profiled in a study of response to subunit inactivated influenza vaccine (dated by TCRdb to the late 2010s). With respect to the entire study: Deep quantitative T cell receptor repertoire profiling was used in the study to track responses to a trivalent subunit inactivated influenza vaccine. What the study reported, not specific to this receptor: The authors proposed that each seasonal influenza vaccination may bring in only a limited number of new T cells.

Libraries were built with RT-PCR. The reads were generated on an Illumina HiSeq 2500. In-frame beta chains were kept once TCRdb had trimmed the public reads at Q25 with fastp and called clones with MiXCR. Each entry merges the rows of one CDR3 protein and shows their most common DNA and genes. Within this sample are around 190,000 distinct CDR3 sequences, with around a tenth of them counted one time only. The top ten hold approximately 11% of the sample. The CDR3 covers 12 residues, taking in both the cysteine and the phenylalanine. Only CDR3 DNA remains: 36 bases, in frame from the first base. Between the V and J ends, shortened by 4 bases and 8 bases respectively, the junction contains 8 bases. The germline V gene (reference sequence) supplies CDR1 MNHNY and CDR2 SVGAGI. As for this clonotype: No antigen is known for it. Per-nucleotide qualities are absent, and no much larger clonotype sits a single base away.

The rearrangement combines TRBV6-6 with TRBJ1-4, with no reliable assignment of the D segment. The receptor was derived from a man in his forties or fifties who received an inactivated influenza vaccine. Donor details come from another sample of the same person, matched by shared clones. Source: non-naive T cells sorted from PBMCs, taken on the day of vaccination. This specimen's cell subset or site label, per the study, means: memory T cell fraction. The CDR3 protein: CASSFTGEKLFF. The sequence in DNA is TGTGCCAGCAGTTTCACGGGGGAAAAACTGTTTTTT.